These 22 T cell receptor beta chains originate from one sample sequenced in a study of long-term antiretroviral therapy in people with HIV. Sequencing relied on immunoSEQ assay v3.0, run at survey level. The repertoire was sequenced with immunoSEQ multiplex PCR; TCRdb's copy has only in-frame clones and lacks some. In the table there are 30,000 or so clones, 60% to 75% of which are singletons. The material was unsorted PBMCs, obtained 3 years after starting antiretroviral therapy. The receptors come from a man aged 50-59 years with HIV.

V usage is TRBV2 and J usage is TRBJ1-1; D uncertain. Germline V gene lookup returns CDR1 SNHLY and CDR2 FYNNEI. V shed 7 bases and J shed 5 bases, with 14 bases lying between them. This CDR3 is 13 amino acids long. CDR3 DNA sequence: TGTGCCAGCACCCTCGGAGCGGGGACTGAAGCTTTCTTT. This codes for CASTLGAGTEAFF.

The chain carries TRBV7-9 and TRBJ2-3; D remains ambiguous. V lost 1 base to trimming and J lost 1 base, with 9 bases between them. CDR1 and CDR2 from the germline V gene are SEHNR and FQNEAQ (reference sequence). This CDR3 comprises 15 residues. The CDR3 reads CASSLEALRTDTQYF. CDR3 in DNA: TGTGCCAGCAGCTTAGAGGCGTTACGCACAGATACGCAGTATTTT.

This clone has a handful of counts. This chain uses TRBV5-4 with TRBJ1-6, with 10 bases identical to TRBD1. The CDR3 contains 18 residues. Germline values: CDR1 SGHNT, CDR2 YYREEE (reference sequence). Trimming at V came to 2 bases and at J to 7 bases, leaving 12 bases not matched to a gene. The CDR3, as DNA: TGTGCCAGCAGCTTACCGGGACAGGGGCTTGGTAGAAATTCACCCCTCCACTTT. Residues: CASSLPGQGLGRNSPLHF.

The chain uses TRBV11-2 and TRBJ2-5; the D gene could be TRBD1 or TRBD2 (5 bases each). V was shortened by 5 bases and J by 7 bases, with 17 bases between the two germline ends. Per germline, CDR1 SGHAT and CDR2 FQNNGV. The CDR3 consists of 14 residues. As DNA, the CDR3 is TGTGCCAGCAGCGTCCGGGACGAGAGGGGGACCCAGTACTTC. Protein product: CASSVRDERGTQYF.

The chain links TRBV7-2 to TRBJ2-7; 16 nucleotides agree with TRBD2. The V gene's germline CDR1 is SGHTA and CDR2 FQGNSA. The CDR3 runs 16 residues. With V trimmed by 5 bases and J by 7 bases, 8 bases remained unmatched. In DNA form, the CDR3 reads TGTGCCAGCAGCATCGGGACTAGCGGGGGGGCCTGGGAGCAGTACTTC. Translating it yields CASSIGTSGGAWEQYF.

The V and J genes are TRBV7-2 and TRBJ1-1; a weak D match, TRBD1 (5 bases). Trimming removed 1 base at V and 0 bases at J, with 9 bases between. CDR1 is SGHTA and CDR2 is FQGNSA in the germline V gene. The CDR3 has 15 residues. CDR3 coding DNA: TGTGCCAGCAGCTTAGGGGCAGGGATGAACACTGAAGCTTTCTTT. It codes for CASSLGAGMNTEAFF.

This chain joins TRBV7-9 and TRBJ2-5; the D call may be TRBD1 or TRBD2 (5 bases each). V was pared by 7 bases and J by 1 base, with 13 bases between. CDR1 SEHNR and CDR2 FQNEAQ come from the germline V gene (reference sequence). The CDR3 totals 14 residues. Here the CDR3 DNA reads TGTGCCAGCACCCTCCGTGGGGGCCAAGAGACCCAGTACTTC. Its translation is CASTLRGGQETQYF.

The sample holds a few counts of this clone. The V and J genes are TRBV5-1 and TRBJ2-2, with 7 bases that match TRBD1. The CDR3 extends over 15 amino acids. Germline V lookup: CDR1 SGHRS, CDR2 YFSETQ. Trimming cost V 2 bases and J 6 bases; bases outside gene matches: 7. DNA of the CDR3: TGCGCCAGCAGCTTAAAACAGAGGGGGCCCGGGGAGCTGTTTTTT. It specifies CASSLKQRGPGELFF.

This clone has only one observation. The V gene is TRBV7-2, the J gene TRBJ2-3; 9 nucleotides line up with TRBD2. Germline CDR1 is SGHTA and CDR2 is FQGNSA. The ends lost 1 base at V and 5 bases at J; junction bases unmatched: 7. This CDR3 region has 16 residues. CDR3 sequence reads: CASSLESGRRGDTQYF. CDR3 bases: TGTGCCAGCAGCTTAGAGAGCGGGAGGAGGGGAGATACGCAGTATTTT.

The V call is TRBV19, the J call TRBJ1-1, with D possibly being TRBD1 (6 bases). Germline V CDR1 and CDR2: LNHDA, SQIVND (reference sequence). The CDR3 totals 15 residues. The germline V and J ends were trimmed by 3 bases and 0 bases, with 11 bases remaining between them. CDR3 bases: TGTGCCAGTAGTATGACAGGTCGGGTGAACACTGAAGCTTTCTTT. It yields the protein CASSMTGRVNTEAFF.

The chain combines TRBV18 with TRBJ1-5; TRBD1 aligns across 7 bases. CDR3 size: 15 residues. CDR1 KGHSH and CDR2 LQKENI come from the germline V gene. After removal of 4 bases from V and 6 bases from J, the junction contained 9 bases not matched to a gene. The CDR3 reads CASSLGTGAGQPQHF. CDR3 bases: TGTGCCAGCTCACTAGGAACAGGGGCCGGTCAGCCCCAGCATTTT.

The chain uses TRBV6-5 and TRBJ1-2; 7 nucleotides agree with TRBD1. With 0 bases clipped from V and 8 bases from J, the junction kept 9 bases outside the gene matches. Germline CDR1 reads MNHEY; CDR2 reads SVGAGI. The length of the CDR3 is 15 residues. CDR3 amino acids: CASSYSTDRESGYTF. DNA for the CDR3: TGTGCCAGCAGTTACTCGACAGACAGGGAATCCGGCTACACCTTC.

The chain links TRBV27 to TRBJ1-2; 7 bases match TRBD1. CDR1 MNHEY and CDR2 SMNVEV come from the germline V gene (reference sequence). The CDR3 runs to 13 residues. J lost 7 bases, V lost 0 bases, and 2 bases had no gene match. CDR3 loop: CASSLSSGGGYTF. The CDR3 DNA sequence: TGTGCCAGCAGTTTATCATCAGGGGGTGGCTACACCTTC.

The chain is built from TRBV14 and TRBJ2-6; no clear D. Germline CDR1 is SGHDN and CDR2 is FVKESK. CDR3 length: 14 amino acids. Trimming removed 2 bases at V and 2 bases at J, with 4 bases between. As DNA, the CDR3 is TGTGCCAGCAGCCAAATCGCTGGGGCCAACGTCCTGACTTTC. Translating gives CASSQIAGANVLTF.

The chain recombines TRBV5-1 with TRBJ2-7, with 11 bases lining up with TRBD1. The germline CDR1 and CDR2 sequences are SGHRS and YFSETQ. V shed 3 bases, J shed 3 bases, and the junction held 8 bases outside the gene matches. The CDR3 runs to 16 residues. The CDR3 spells CASSSTLGTGGYEQYF. The DNA for the CDR3 is TGCGCCAGCAGCTCCACCCTAGGGACAGGGGGCTACGAGCAGTACTTC. The full variable domain, completed using reference TRBV5-1 and TRBJ2-7, is KAGVTQTPRYLIKTRGQQVTLSCSPISGHRSVSWYQQTPGQGLQFLFEYFSETQRNKGNFPGRFSGRQFSNSRSEMNVSTLELGDSALYLCASSSTLGTGGYEQYFGPGTRLTVT.

This clone was detected once. V usage is TRBV6-6 and J usage is TRBJ2-5; 9 bases map to TRBD2. The J segment lost 1 base and the V segment lost 6 bases, leaving 9 bases of the junction unmatched. This CDR3 is 16 amino acids long. CDR1 and CDR2 (germline): MNHNY, SVGAGI (reference sequence). The CDR3 reads CASSRRVAGVQETQYF. CDR3 sequence (DNA): TGTGCCAGCAGCCGCAGGGTAGCGGGGGTCCAAGAGACCCAGTACTTC.

This clone was observed a few times. The chain's CDR3 is CASSIAGVAGELFF. The CDR3 region has the DNA TGTGCCAGTAGTATCGCAGGGGTGGCCGGGGAGCTGTTTTTT. This chain uses TRBV19 with TRBJ2-2; possible D gene TRBD1, 6 bases. Trimming pared 3 bases from V and 6 bases from J, leaving 11 bases between. The CDR3 sequence is 14 residues long. Per germline, CDR1 LNHDA and CDR2 SQIVND (reference sequence).

This chain joins TRBV5-5 and TRBJ2-3; D not resolved. This CDR3 comprises 13 residues. Per the germline V gene, CDR1 is SGHKS and CDR2 is YYEKEE (reference sequence). The V gene lost 4 bases and the J gene lost 4 bases, with 10 bases spanning the gap. Here the CDR3 reads CASSPRPPDTQYF. CDR3 in DNA: TGTGCCAGCAGCCCCCGGCCCCCAGATACGCAGTATTTT.

This clone was found a few times. The gene calls are TRBV18 and TRBJ2-7; tentative D call: TRBD1 (5 bases). Germline CDR1 and CDR2: KGHSH and LQKENI. The length of the CDR3 is 14 residues. The V end lost 3 bases, the J end lost 1 base, and 10 bases lay between the germline ends. DNA for the CDR3: TGTGCCAGCTCACCCAGGCAGGGTTCCTACGAGCAGTACTTC. This translates into CASSPRQGSYEQYF. The full variable domain, its missing parts supplied by reference TRBV18 and TRBJ2-7, is NAGVMQNPRHLVRRRGQEARLRCSPMKGHSHVYWYRQLPEEGLKFMVYLQKENIIDESGMPKERFSAEFPKEGPSILRIQQVVRGDSAAYFCASSPRQGSYEQYFGPGTRLTVT.

The chain joins TRBV5-6 to TRBJ2-2; TRBD2 is a possible D gene (6 bases). The CDR3 extends over 15 amino acids. Germline loops: CDR1 SGHDT, CDR2 YYEEEE. Trimming took 0 bases from V and 0 from J, leaving 6 bases between them. The CDR3 here is CASSLAGANTGELFF. Here the CDR3 DNA reads TGTGCCAGCAGCTTGGCGGGAGCGAACACCGGGGAGCTGTTTTTT.

In this sample, this clone turned up once. The chain links TRBV15 to TRBJ2-7; unclear D gene. The CDR3 runs 12 residues. Trimming left V 3 bases short and J 3 bases short, with 6 bases between. CDR1 is LNHNV and CDR2 is YYDKDF in the germline V gene (reference sequence). The CDR3, as DNA: TGTGCCACCAGCAGGTACAGCTACGAGCAGTACTTC. Translation gives CATSRYSYEQYF. The variable domain in full, with the rest retrieved from reference TRBV15 and TRBJ2-7, is DAMVIQNPRYQVTQFGKPVTLSCSQTLNHNVMYWYQQKSSQAPKLLFHYYDKDFNNEADTPDNFQSRRPNTSFCFLDIRSPGLGDTAMYLCATSRYSYEQYFGPGTRLTVT.

The chain joins TRBV10-3 to TRBJ2-2; D gene ambiguous. Deletions cut 8 bases from V and 1 base from J, with 8 bases between. The germline gives CDR1 ENHRY, CDR2 SYGVKD. The CDR3 spans 13 residues. The CDR3 DNA reads as TGTGCCATCCGGTCGGGGAACACCGGGGAGCTGTTTTTT. Its translation: CAIRSGNTGELFF.